The clone carrying this T cell receptor beta chain has more than one count but fewer than ten. This sample was included in a study of OX40 agonist ivuxolimab in advanced cancers. Germline V lookup: CDR1 KGHSH, CDR2 LQKENI. The CDR3 spans 15 residues. The germline V and J ends were trimmed by 2 bases and 5 bases, with 16 bases remaining between them. Peripheral blood came from all dose cohorts at three timepoints. The table came from immunoSEQ multiplex PCR; TCRdb's copy has only in-frame clones and leaves some out. The sample includes about 92,000 clones, around 80% of them seen just once. The receptor comes from an adult with an advanced solid tumor such as melanoma, head and neck, liver or kidney cancer. This specimen consisted of CD4+ or CD8+ T cells sorted from blood, obtained in a trial of the OX40 agonist ivuxolimab. This chain connects TRBV18 to TRBJ2-7; the D gene is possibly TRBD2 (5 bases). The CDR3 DNA follows: TGTGCCAGCTCACCAGAGGGCATCGAGACCGACGAGCAGTACTTC. Its translation: CASSPEGIETDEQYF.